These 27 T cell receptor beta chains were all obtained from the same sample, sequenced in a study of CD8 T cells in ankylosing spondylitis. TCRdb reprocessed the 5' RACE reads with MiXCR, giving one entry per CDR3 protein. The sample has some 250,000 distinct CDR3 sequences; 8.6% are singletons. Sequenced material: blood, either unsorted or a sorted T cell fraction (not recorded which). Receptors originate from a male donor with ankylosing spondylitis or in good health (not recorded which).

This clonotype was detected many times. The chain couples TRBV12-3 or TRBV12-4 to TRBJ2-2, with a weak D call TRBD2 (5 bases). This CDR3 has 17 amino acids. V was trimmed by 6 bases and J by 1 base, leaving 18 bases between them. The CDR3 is CASRSQKGGLNTGELFF. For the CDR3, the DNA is TGTGCCAGCAGGTCCCAGAAGGGCGGACTGAACACCGGGGAGCTGTTTTTT.

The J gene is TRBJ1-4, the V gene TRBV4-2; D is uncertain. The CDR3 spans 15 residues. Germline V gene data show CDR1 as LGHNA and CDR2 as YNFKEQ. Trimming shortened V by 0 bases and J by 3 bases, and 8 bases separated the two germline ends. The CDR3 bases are TGTGCCAGCAGCCAAGATAGGTCCTCTAATGAAAAACTGTTTTTT. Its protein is CASSQDRSSNEKLFF.

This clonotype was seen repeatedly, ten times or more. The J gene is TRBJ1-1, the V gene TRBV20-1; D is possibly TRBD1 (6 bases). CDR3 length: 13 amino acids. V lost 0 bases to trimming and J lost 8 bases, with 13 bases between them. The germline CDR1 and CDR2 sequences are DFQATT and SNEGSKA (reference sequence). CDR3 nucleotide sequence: TGCAGTGCTAGAGACACGGGGGGGACAGAAGCTTTCTTT. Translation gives CSARDTGGTEAFF.

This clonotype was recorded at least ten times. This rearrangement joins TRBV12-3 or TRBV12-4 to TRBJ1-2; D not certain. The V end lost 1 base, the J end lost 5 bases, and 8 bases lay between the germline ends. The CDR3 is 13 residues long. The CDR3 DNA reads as TGTGCCAGCAGTTTAGACGGTCAATATGGCTACACCTTC. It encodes CASSLDGQYGYTF.

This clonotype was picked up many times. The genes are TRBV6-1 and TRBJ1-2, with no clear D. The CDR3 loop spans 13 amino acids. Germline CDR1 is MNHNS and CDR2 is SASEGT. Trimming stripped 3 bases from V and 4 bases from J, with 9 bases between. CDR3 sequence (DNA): TGTGCCAGCAGTGATCCAGGTCTCTATGGCTACACCTTC. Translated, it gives CASSDPGLYGYTF.

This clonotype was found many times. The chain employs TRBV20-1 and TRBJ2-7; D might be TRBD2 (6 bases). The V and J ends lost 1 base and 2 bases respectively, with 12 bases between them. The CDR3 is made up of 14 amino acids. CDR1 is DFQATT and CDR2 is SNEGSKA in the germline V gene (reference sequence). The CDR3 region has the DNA TGCAGTGCTAGAGTCCCAGCGGGCCCCTACGAGCAGTACTTC. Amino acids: CSARVPAGPYEQYF.

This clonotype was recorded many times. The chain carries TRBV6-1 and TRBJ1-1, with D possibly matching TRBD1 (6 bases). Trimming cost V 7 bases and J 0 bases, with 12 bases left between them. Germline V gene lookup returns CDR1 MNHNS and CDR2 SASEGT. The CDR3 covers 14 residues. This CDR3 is CASTAGVLNTEAFF. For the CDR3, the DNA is TGTGCCAGCACTGCAGGGGTTTTGAACACTGAAGCTTTCTTT.

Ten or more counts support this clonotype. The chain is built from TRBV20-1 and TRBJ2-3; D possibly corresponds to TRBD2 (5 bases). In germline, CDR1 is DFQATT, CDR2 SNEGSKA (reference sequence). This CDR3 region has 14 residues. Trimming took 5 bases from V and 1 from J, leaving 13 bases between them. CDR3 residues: CSAPLPGGTDTQYF. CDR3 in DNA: TGCAGTGCTCCTCTCCCCGGGGGCACAGATACGCAGTATTTT.

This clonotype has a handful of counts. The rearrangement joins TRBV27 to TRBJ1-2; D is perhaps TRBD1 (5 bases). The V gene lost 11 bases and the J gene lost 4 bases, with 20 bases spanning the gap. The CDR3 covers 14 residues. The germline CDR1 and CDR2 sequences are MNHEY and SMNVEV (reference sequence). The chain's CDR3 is CALQRGRDLYGYTF. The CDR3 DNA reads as TGTGCCCTCCAAAGGGGCAGGGACCTCTATGGCTACACCTTC.

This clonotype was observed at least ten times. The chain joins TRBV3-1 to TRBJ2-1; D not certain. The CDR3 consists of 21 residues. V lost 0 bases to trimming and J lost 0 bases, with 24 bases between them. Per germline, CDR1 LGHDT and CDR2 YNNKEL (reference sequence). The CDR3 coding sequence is TGTGCCAGCAGCCAAGATCACCCCTTGAGGCCTTACCTAAGCTCCTACAATGAGCAGTTCTTC. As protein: CASSQDHPLRPYLSSYNEQFF.

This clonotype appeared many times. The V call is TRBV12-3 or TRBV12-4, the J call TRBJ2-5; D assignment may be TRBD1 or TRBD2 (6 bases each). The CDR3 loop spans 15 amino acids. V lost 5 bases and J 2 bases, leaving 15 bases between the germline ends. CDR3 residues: CASSTPGAGQETQYF. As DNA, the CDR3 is TGTGCCAGCAGTACCCCAGGGGCGGGGCAAGAGACCCAGTACTTC.

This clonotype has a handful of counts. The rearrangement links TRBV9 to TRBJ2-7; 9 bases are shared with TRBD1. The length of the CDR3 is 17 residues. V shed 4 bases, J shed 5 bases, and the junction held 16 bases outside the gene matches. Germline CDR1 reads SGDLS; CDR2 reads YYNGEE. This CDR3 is CASSPGFTGQGYDEQYF. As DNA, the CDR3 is TGTGCCAGCAGCCCTGGGTTTACGGGACAGGGTTATGACGAGCAGTACTTC.

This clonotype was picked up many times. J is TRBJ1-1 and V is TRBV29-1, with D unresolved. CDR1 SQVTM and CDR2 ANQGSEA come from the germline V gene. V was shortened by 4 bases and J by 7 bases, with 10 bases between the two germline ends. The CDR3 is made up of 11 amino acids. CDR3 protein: CSVGQRGEAFF. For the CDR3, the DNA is TGCAGCGTTGGTCAGCGAGGTGAAGCTTTCTTT.

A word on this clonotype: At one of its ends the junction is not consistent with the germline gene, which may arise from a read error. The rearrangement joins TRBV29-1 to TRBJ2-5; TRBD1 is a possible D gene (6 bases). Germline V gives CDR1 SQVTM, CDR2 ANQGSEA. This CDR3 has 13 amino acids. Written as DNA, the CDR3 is TGCAGCGTTGGTTTTGGGGGACAAGAGACCCGGTACTTC. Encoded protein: CSVGFGGQETRYF. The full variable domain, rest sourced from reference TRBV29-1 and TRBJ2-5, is SAVISQKPSRDICQRGTSLTIQCQVDSQVTMMFWYRQQPGQSLTLIATANQGSEATYESGFVIDKFPISRPNLTFSTLTVSNMSPEDSSIYLCSVGFGGQETRYFGPGTRLLVL.

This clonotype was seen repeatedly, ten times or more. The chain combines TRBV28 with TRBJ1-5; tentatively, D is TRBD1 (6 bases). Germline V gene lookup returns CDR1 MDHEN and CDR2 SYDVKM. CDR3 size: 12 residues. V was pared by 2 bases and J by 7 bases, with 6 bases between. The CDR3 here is CASSLTGQPQHF. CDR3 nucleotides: TGTGCCAGCAGTTTAACAGGGCAGCCCCAGCATTTT.

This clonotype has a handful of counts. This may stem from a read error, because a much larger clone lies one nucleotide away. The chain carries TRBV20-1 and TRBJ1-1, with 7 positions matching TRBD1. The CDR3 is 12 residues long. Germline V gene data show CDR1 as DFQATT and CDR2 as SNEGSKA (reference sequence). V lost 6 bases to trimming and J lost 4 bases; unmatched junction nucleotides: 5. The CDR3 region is CSAPTGTTEAFF. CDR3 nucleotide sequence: TGCAGTGCCCCGACAGGGACCACTGAAGCTTTCTTT.

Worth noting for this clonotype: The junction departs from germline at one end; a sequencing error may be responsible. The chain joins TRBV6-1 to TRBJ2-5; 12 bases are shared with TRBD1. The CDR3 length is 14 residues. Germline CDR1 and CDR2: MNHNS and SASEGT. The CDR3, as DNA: TGTTCCAGCAGTGAGGGACAGGGGGCGGAGACCCAGTACTTC. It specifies CSSSEGQGAETQYF.

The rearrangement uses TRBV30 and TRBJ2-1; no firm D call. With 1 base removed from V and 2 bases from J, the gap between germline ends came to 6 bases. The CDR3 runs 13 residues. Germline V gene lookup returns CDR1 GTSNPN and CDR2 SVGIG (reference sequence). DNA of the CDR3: TGTGCCTGGAGTGGTACAGCCTACAATGAGCAGTTCTTC. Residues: CAWSGTAYNEQFF. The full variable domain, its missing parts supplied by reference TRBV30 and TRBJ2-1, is SQTIHQWPATLVQPVGSPLSLECTVEGTSNPNLYWYRQAAGRGLQLLFYSVGIGQISSEVPQNLSASRPQDRQFILSSKKLLLSDSGFYLCAWSGTAYNEQFFGPGTRLTVL.

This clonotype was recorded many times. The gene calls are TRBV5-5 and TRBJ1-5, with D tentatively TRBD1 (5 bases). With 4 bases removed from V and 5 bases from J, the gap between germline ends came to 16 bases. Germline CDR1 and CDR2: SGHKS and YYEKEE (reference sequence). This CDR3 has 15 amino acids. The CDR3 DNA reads TGTGCCAGCAGCAATCGCCTAATGGGGCATCAGCCCCAGCATTTT. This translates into CASSNRLMGHQPQHF.

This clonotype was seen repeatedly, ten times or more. Here the CDR3 reads CSARDLAGTYGYTF. The CDR3, as DNA: TGCAGTGCTAGAGATCTCGCAGGGACGTATGGCTACACCTTC. The chain employs TRBV20-1 and TRBJ1-2; the D gene is possibly TRBD1 (5 bases). The CDR3 has 14 amino acids. Trimming cost V 0 bases and J 5 bases, with 13 bases left between them. Germline CDR1 is DFQATT and CDR2 is SNEGSKA (reference sequence).

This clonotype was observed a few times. The CDR3 region has the DNA TGTGCCATCAGAGGGAGCCAGAACACTGAAGCTTTCTTT. This codes for CAIRGSQNTEAFF. The rearrangement joins TRBV10-3 to TRBJ1-1; no clear D. V lost 6 bases, J lost 1 base, and 9 bases lay in between. CDR1 is ENHRY and CDR2 is SYGVKD in the germline V gene. This CDR3 is built from 13 residues.

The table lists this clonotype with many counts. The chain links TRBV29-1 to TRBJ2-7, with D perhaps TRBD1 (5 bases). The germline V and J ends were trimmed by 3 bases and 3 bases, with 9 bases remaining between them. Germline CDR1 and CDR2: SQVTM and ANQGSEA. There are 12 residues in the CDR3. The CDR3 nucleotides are TGCAGCGTTGAGACAGAGAGCTACGAGCAGTACTTC. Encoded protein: CSVETESYEQYF.

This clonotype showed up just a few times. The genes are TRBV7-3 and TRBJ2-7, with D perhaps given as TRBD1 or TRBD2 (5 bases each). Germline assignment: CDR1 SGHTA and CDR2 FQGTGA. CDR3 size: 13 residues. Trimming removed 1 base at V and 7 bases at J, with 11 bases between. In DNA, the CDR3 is TGTGCCAGCAGCTTAAATTCATGGGGGGAGCAGTACTTC. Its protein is CASSLNSWGEQYF.

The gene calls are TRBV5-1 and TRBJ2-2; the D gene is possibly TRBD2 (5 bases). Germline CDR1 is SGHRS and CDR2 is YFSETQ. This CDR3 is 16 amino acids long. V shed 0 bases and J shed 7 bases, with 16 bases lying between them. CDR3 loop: CASSLGLASWDGELFF. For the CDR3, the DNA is TGCGCCAGCAGCTTGGGGCTAGCCAGTTGGGACGGGGAGCTGTTTTTT. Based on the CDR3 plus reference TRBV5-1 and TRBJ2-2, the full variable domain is KAGVTQTPRYLIKTRGQQVTLSCSPISGHRSVSWYQQTPGQGLQFLFEYFSETQRNKGNFPGRFSGRQFSNSRSEMNVSTLELGDSALYLCASSLGLASWDGELFFGEGSRLTVL.

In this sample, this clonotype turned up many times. The CDR3 here is CATRAGDQPQHF. The CDR3 nucleotides read TGTGCCACCCGAGCCGGGGATCAGCCCCAGCATTTT. This rearrangement joins TRBV12-3 or TRBV12-4 to TRBJ1-5; D remains ambiguous. The V end was cut by 10 bases, the J end by 5 bases, with 12 bases between. This CDR3 spans 12 amino acids.

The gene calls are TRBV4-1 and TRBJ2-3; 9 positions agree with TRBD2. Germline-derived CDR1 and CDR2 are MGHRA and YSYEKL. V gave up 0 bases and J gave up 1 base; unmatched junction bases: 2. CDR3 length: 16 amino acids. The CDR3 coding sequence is TGCGCCAGCAGCCAAGATCGGACTAGCGGCACAGATACGCAGTATTTT. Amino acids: CASSQDRTSGTDTQYF.

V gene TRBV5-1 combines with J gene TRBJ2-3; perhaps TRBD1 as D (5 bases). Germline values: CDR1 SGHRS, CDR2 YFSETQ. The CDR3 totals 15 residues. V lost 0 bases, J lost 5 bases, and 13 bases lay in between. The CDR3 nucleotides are TGCGCCAGCAGCTTGGACGGCCGGCAGGGAGATACGCAGTATTTT. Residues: CASSLDGRQGDTQYF.